The rows below give T cell receptor beta chains drawn from one sample of a study of siplizumab effects on memory and regulatory T cells. Clones were sequenced by immunoSEQ multiplex PCR, and TCRdb holds only the in-frame ones, with some missing. The sample comprises around 100,000 clones, about 95% of which are singletons, and approximately 1.5% rests with the top ten. The sample was non-Treg CD4+ T cells sorted from blood. The receptor source for this set is a human donor in good health. CDR3s include the opening cysteine and the closing phenylalanine or tryptophan. D genes are given only for firm matches. Rows may omit the clone size; those that give it use once, few, many or a size class.

CDR3 length,V gene,clone size,J gene,D gene,CDR3 DNA,CDR3 protein
13,TRBV6-1,-,TRBJ1-5,-,TGTGCCAGCAGTGTAAACGCTGGTCAGCCCCAGCATTTT,CASSVNAGQPQHF
15,TRBV11-3,-,TRBJ2-3,TRBD2,TGTGCCAGCAGCTTAATAGCGGGAGGGGGGGATACGCAGTATTTT,CASSLIAGGGDTQYF
16,TRBV18,-,TRBJ2-3,TRBD2,TGTGCCAGCTCACCACTAAGCGGGAGGTCAACAGATACGCAGTATTTT,CASSPLSGRSTDTQYF
17,TRBV11-2,-,TRBJ2-1,-,TGTGCCAGCAGCCCCCTGGGGGCGGCTACCCAAAGCAATGAGCAGTTCTTC,CASSPLGAATQSNEQFF
12,TRBV6-6,-,TRBJ1-5,-,TGTGCCAGCAGTTACCCCATGATGACCCAGCATTTT,CASSYPMMTQHF
12,TRBV28,-,TRBJ1-2,-,TGTGCCAGCCTACTCGGAGACTATGGCTACACCTTC,CASLLGDYGYTF
13,TRBV2,few,TRBJ2-2,-,TGTGCCAGCAGTGAGGGTGTAACCGGGGAGCTGTTTTTT,CASSEGVTGELFF
11,TRBV30,-,TRBJ1-5,-,TGTGCCTGCGGGAACAATCAGCCCCAGCATTTT,CACGNNQPQHF
14,TRBV18,-,TRBJ2-7,TRBD1,TGTGCCAGCTCAGGACAGGGGGCCATCTACGAGCAGTACTTC,CASSGQGAIYEQYF
17,TRBV19,-,TRBJ1-2,TRBD1,TGTGCCAGTACCGGACTCGAAACAGGGGGGGGATTCTATGGCTACACCTTC,CASTGLETGGGFYGYTF
16,TRBV11-1,-,TRBJ2-1,-,TGTGCCAGCAGCCGCGGGGACGGAAGGATTTACAATGAGCAGTTCTTC,CASSRGDGRIYNEQFF
18,TRBV5-4,-,TRBJ2-3,TRBD1,TGTGCCAGCAGCTTGGGACCACTGGGGACAGGGCTCACAGATACGCAGTATTTT,CASSLGPLGTGLTDTQYF
13,TRBV6-1,-,TRBJ1-4,-,TGTGCCAGCAGTGAATATGCTAATGAAAAACTGTTTTTT,CASSEYANEKLFF
16,TRBV6-1,-,TRBJ2-7,-,TGTGCCAGCAGTGAAGCGTCTAGTCCCTTAATCTACGAGCAGTACTTC,CASSEASSPLIYEQYF
13,TRBV19,-,TRBJ1-1,-,TGTGCCAGTAATCGGGAAATGAACACTGAAGCTTTCTTT,CASNREMNTEAFF
16,TRBV6-5,-,TRBJ2-2,-,TGTGCCAGCAGTTACGGAAGCTTCGCGAACACCGGGGAGCTGTTTTTT,CASSYGSFANTGELFF
12,TRBV29-1,-,TRBJ1-3,-,TGCAGCGTTTCGGACACTGGAAACACCATATATTTT,CSVSDTGNTIYF
14,TRBV19,-,TRBJ1-3,TRBD1,TGTGCCAGTAGTATTCCCGGGACAGAAAACACCATATATTTT,CASSIPGTENTIYF
12,TRBV11-3,-,TRBJ2-1,-,TGTGCCAGCAGCTTTGGCTTGAATGAGCAGTTCTTC,CASSFGLNEQFF
16,TRBV14,-,TRBJ2-7,TRBD2,TGTGCCAGCAGCCAACAATACGGACTAGCGGGACTCGAGCAGTACTTC,CASSQQYGLAGLEQYF
15,TRBV14,-,TRBJ2-7,TRBD2,TGTGCCAGCAGCCGCTTAGGACTAGCGGGAGACGAGCAGTACTTC,CASSRLGLAGDEQYF
17,TRBV19,-,TRBJ2-1,TRBD1,TGTGCCAGTAGTACCCCTCGAGGGACAGGCACCTACAATGAGCAGTTCTTC,CASSTPRGTGTYNEQFF
20,TRBV9,-,TRBJ2-2,-,TGTGCCAGCAGCGTGGGTGGAGAGTGGCTGGGGGAACTTAACGCCGGGGAGCTGTTTTTT,CASSVGGEWLGELNAGELFF
13,TRBV28,-,TRBJ2-7,-,TGTGCCAGCAGTTTCCGGGGGGCGTGGGAGCAGTACTTC,CASSFRGAWEQYF